The clone carrying this T cell receptor beta chain was seen more than once but under ten times. Its antigen is undetermined. This record comes from a study of cytomegalovirus exposure and HLA in healthy donors. Study-level results: Researchers reportedly found TCR beta sequences accurately predicted most subjects' HLA-A and HLA-B alleles.

CDR1 is MNHEY and CDR2 is SVGAGI in the germline V gene. The CDR3 contains 16 residues. Trimming shortened V by 2 bases and J by 4 bases, and 18 bases separated the two germline ends. Amplification used 60 Vbeta primers and 13 Jbeta primers. Sequencing was performed with immunoSEQ multiplex PCR; in TCRdb, only in-frame clones are kept and a portion is missing. The data show some 200,000 clones, under 9.5% seen once. The receptor was derived from a young woman in good health and CMV-seropositive. The chain is built from TRBV6-5 and TRBJ2-7; TRBD2 might be the D (6 bases). Sequencing input: PBMCs. CDR3 DNA sequence: TGTGCCAGCAGTTACCGCGGGGTTGGTTTCAGGTACGAGCAGTACTTC. Translation gives CASSYRGVGFRYEQYF.